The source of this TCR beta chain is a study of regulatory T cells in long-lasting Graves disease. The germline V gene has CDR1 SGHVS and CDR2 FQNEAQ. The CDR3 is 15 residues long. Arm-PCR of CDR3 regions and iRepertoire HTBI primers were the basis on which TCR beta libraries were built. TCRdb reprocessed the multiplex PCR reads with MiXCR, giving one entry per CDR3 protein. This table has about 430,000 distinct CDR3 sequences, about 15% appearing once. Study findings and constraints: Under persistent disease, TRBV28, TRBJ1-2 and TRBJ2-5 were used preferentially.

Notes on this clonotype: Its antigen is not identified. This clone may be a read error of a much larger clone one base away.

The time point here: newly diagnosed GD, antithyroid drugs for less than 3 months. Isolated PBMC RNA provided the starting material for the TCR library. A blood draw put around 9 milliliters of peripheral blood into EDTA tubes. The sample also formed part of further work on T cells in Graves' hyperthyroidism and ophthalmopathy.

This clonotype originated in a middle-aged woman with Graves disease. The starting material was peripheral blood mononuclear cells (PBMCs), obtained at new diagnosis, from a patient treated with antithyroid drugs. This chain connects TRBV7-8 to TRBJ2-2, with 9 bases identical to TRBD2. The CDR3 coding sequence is TGTGCCAGCAGGTCGGGACTAGCAGATACCGGGGGGCTGTTTTTT. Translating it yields CASRSGLADTGGLFF.